A selection of T cell receptor beta chains follows, all from one sample in a study of identifying expanded T cells in peripheral blood. Sequenced by immunoSEQ multiplex PCR; TCRdb stores in-frame clones only, minus some. This sample yields approximately 100,000 clones, of which 85% to 90% are seen a single time; roughly 3.8% belongs to the top ten. Sequenced material: blood. The receptors shown here come from a person aged 18 to 75 in good health. Both conserved end residues are part of each CDR3. D genes are given only for firm matches. The listing skips clone size in some rows; elsewhere it reads once, few, many or a size class.

TGCGCCAGCAGCTCCGGGACTAGCGGCACCTACGAGCAGTACTTC,CASSSGTSGTYEQYF,TRBJ2-7,NA,TRBV5-1,TRBD2
TGCGCCAGCAGCCAAAGGATACAGGTTCAAGAGACCCAGTACTTC,CASSQRIQVQETQYF,TRBJ2-5,NA,TRBV4-1,NA
TGTGCCAGTACCCATCGCAGGGAGTCTGAAAAACTGTTTTTT,CASTHRRESEKLFF,TRBJ1-4,once,TRBV19,NA
TGTGCCAGCAGTACGGACAGGACCTACGAGCAGTACTTC,CASSTDRTYEQYF,TRBJ2-7,few,TRBV6-5,TRBD1
TGTGCCAGCAGCGCTAGCGGGGGGAACAATGAGCAGTTCTTC,CASSASGGNNEQFF,TRBJ2-1,NA,TRBV9,TRBD2
TGTGCCAGCAGTCCCTTACTCGGCGCCCAGCAGTTCTTC,CASSPLLGAQQFF,TRBJ2-1,NA,TRBV9,NA
TGCGCCAGCAGCCAGCAGCGGGACATGAACACCGGGGAGCTGTTTTTT,CASSQQRDMNTGELFF,TRBJ2-2,NA,TRBV4-1,NA
TGTGCCAGCCAAAAGGGGAGGAGCTCCTACAATGAGCAGTTCTTC,CASQKGRSSYNEQFF,TRBJ2-1,once,TRBV5-6,NA
TGCAGCGTTGCGGGCCTCTCTGGGGCCAACGTCCTGACTTTC,CSVAGLSGANVLTF,TRBJ2-6,NA,TRBV29-1,NA
TGCAGCGTTTTTAACAAAGCCTACGAGCAGTACTTC,CSVFNKAYEQYF,TRBJ2-7,NA,TRBV29-1,NA
TGTGCCAGCTCACCATTGAGTACCACCACGGCAGCCCTGTTAATGGAGCAGTACTTC,CASSPLSTTTAALLMEQYF,TRBJ2-7,NA,TRBV18,NA
TGTGCCAGCAGCCCGAGAGCAGGGTACACCGGGGAGCTGTTTTTT,CASSPRAGYTGELFF,TRBJ2-2,NA,TRBV9,NA
TGTGCCAGCAGTTTTGAGGGGAACCCAAACACCATATATTTT,CASSFEGNPNTIYF,TRBJ1-3,NA,TRBV28,NA
TGTGCCAGCAGCTTAATCAACAGGGGAACTAATGAAAAACTGTTTTTT,CASSLINRGTNEKLFF,TRBJ1-4,NA,TRBV5-5,TRBD1
TGTGCCAGCAGCTTAGTCCAATTGACAGGGGGCTGGAACAATGAGCAGTTCTTC,CASSLVQLTGGWNNEQFF,TRBJ2-1,NA,TRBV7-8,TRBD1
TGTGCCAGCAGTGAAGAGTCCCCCGGGGGCGAGACCCAGTACTTC,CASSEESPGGETQYF,TRBJ2-5,NA,TRBV2,NA
TGTGCCAGTAGTTCGAAGAGGAACACTGAAGCTTTCTTT,CASSSKRNTEAFF,TRBJ1-1,NA,TRBV19,NA
TGTGCCAGCAGGGAGGGCCTCGGGGCCAACGTCCTGACTTTC,CASREGLGANVLTF,TRBJ2-6,NA,TRBV2,NA
TGTGCCAGCAGCCCCCTTCGAGAGGATGAGCAGTTCTTC,CASSPLREDEQFF,TRBJ2-1,NA,TRBV9,NA
TGTGCCAGCAGCTTACAGGGGTACACCGGGGAGCTGTTTTTT,CASSLQGYTGELFF,TRBJ2-2,NA,TRBV5-4,TRBD1